Described below is a single T cell receptor beta chain sequence and its context. As yet, its antigen is unknown. Other nucleotide sequences in the sample specify the same CDR3. Libraries were prepared by immunoSEQ multiplex PCR; TCRdb keeps only in-frame clonotypes and omits some of them. The table records 130,000 or so clones, just under 95% of them present only once. This sample is drawn from a study of T cell responses to AZD1222 COVID-19 vaccine. Study-level results: There were repertoire samples only from the period after the peak T cell response. Epitopes outside B.1.351 and B.1.1.7 mutated regions reportedly drew nearly half of spike TCRs. The donor cohort was predominantly white British with a female majority, and clonal diversity may have been underestimated.

This CDR3 comprises 12 residues. The germline V and J ends were trimmed by 0 bases and 8 bases, with 4 bases remaining between them. Germline V lookup: CDR1 PRHDT, CDR2 FYEKMQ (reference sequence). The chain has TRBV13 and TRBJ2-2; D unresolved. The origin of this receptor is an adult in good health. The sequencing used peripheral blood, collected on day 0 of AZD1222 vaccination. DNA of the CDR3: TGTGCCAGCAGCTTAGGGACGGGGGAGCTGTTTTTT. Residues: CASSLGTGELFF. The whole variable domain, filled in from reference TRBV13 and TRBJ2-2, reads AAGVIQSPRHLIKEKRETATLKCYPIPRHDTVYWYQQGPGQDPQFLISFYEKMQSDKGSIPDRFSAQQFSDYHSELNMSSLELGDSALYFCASSLGTGELFFGEGSRLTVL.